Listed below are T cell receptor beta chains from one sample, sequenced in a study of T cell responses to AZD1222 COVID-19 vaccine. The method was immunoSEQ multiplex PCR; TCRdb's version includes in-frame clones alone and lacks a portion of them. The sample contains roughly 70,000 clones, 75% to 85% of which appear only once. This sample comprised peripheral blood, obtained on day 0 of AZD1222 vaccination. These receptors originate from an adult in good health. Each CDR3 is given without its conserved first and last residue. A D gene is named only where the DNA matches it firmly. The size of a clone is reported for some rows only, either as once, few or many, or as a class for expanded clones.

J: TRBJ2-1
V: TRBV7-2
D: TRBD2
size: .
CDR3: ASSLEGGGGGNEQF

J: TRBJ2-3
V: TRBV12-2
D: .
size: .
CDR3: ASRGDGKGTDTQY

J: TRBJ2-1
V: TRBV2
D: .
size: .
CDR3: ASKLDRAYNEQF

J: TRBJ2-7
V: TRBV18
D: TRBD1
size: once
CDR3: ASSPDRGPNEQY

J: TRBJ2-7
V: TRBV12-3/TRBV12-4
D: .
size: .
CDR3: ASQGMAYEQY

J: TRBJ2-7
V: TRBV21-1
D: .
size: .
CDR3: ASSKKDRGPGKQRCLYEQY

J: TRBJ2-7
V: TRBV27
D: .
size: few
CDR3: ASSPLGSYYEQY

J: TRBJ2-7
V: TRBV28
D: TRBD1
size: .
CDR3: ASSLWDRHYEQY

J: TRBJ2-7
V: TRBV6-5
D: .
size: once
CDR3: ASSRTLGRTYEQY

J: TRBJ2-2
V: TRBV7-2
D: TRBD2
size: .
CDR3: ASSGPLAGVNTGELF

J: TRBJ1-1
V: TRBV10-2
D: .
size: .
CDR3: ASTSTSLVTPGRADTEAF

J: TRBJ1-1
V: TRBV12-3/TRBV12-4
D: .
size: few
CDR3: ASSLRTVSEAF

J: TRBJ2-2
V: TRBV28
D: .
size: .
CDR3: ASCQGTNTGELF

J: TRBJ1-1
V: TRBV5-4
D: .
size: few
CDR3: ASSLGDITEAF

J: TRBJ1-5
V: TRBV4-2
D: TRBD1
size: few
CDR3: ASSQQGQGSNQPQH

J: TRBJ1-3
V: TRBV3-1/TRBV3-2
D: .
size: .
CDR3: ASSQAVFGRAFSGNTIY

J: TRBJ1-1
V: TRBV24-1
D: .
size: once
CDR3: ATGPGQLYNTEAF

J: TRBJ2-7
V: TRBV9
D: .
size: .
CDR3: ASSVAGVEGEQY

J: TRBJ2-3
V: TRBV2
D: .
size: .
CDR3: ASSVATDTQY

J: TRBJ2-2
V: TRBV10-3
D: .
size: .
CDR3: AINRGQGEENTGELF

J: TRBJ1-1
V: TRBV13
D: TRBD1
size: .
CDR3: ASSLGQGNTEAF

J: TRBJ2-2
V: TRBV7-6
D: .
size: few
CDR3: ASSYAKGWAGELF

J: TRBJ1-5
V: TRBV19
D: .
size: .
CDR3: ASSLYPGSEPQH

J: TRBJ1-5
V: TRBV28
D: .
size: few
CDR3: ASSLGVNQPQH

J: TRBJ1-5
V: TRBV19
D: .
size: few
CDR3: ASSTGYVQPQH

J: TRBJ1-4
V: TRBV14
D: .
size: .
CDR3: ASSQDPGAGEKLF

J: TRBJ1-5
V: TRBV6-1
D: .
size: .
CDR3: ASSENAYQPQH

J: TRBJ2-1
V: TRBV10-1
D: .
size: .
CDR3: ASSRDGRRGNEQF

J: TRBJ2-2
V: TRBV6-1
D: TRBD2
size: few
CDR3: ASSGGAGGRVGELF

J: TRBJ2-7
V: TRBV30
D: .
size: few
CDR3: AWRGQGGSYEQY

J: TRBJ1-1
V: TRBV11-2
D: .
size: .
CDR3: ASSLTPLLGDTEAF

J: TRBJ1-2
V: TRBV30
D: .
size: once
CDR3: AWSVDPGAHGYT

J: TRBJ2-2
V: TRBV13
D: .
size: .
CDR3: ASSFGDGGNTGELF

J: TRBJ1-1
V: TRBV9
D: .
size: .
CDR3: ASSVAGRTEAF

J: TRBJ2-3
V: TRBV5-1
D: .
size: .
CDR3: ASETGLETDTQY

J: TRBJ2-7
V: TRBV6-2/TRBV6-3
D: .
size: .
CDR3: ASSYGREGQY

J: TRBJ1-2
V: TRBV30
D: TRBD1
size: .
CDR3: AWSTPGSGGSYGYT

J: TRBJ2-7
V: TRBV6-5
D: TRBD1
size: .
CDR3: ASSPDRDEQY

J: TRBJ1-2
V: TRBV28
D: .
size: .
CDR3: ASSLSQVNYGYT

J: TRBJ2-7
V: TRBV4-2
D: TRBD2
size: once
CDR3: ASSRDMEAGGYEQY

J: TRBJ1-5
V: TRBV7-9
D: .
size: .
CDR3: AAARGPNQPQH

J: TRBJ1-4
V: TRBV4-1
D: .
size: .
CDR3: ASSPPEVPKLF

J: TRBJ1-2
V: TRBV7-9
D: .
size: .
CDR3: ASSLGGLWFGYT

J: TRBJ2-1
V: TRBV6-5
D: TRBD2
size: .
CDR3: ASRQPGLAREQF

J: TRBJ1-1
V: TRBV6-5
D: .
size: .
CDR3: ASSPTLRETEAF

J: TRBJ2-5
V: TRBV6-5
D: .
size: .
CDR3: ASRLRGREETQY

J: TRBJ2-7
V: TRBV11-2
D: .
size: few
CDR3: ASSLLQTYEQY

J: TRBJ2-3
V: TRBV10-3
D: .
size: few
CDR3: AISELLVADTQY

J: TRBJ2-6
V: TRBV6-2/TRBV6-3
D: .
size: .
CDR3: ASSGAGPPTVGANVLT

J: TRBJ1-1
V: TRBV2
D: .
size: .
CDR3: ASSRYGGAF

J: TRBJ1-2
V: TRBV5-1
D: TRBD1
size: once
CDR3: ASSYGAGTGNYGYT

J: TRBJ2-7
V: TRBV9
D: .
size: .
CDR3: ASSGGSTYEQY

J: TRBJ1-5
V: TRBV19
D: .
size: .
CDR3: ASSIGNQPQH